Listed below are T cell receptor beta chains from one sample, sequenced in a study of T cell repertoires in cytomegalovirus infection. Each CDR3 protein is one row after TCRdb ran MiXCR on the reads. Among about 740,000 distinct CDR3 sequences listed, 35% were seen once. The sample was PBMCs. These receptors were collected from a human donor in good health (CMV status not recorded). Some clones in this sample may be carry-over from other donors' samples. CDR3s include the opening cysteine and the closing phenylalanine or tryptophan. A D gene is named only where the DNA matches it firmly. A row's size may be missing; if present it is once, few, many or a size class.

clone size,V gene,J gene,D gene,CDR3 protein,CDR3 DNA
.,TRBV6-6,TRBJ2-3,.,CASSRRTTDPQYF,TGTGCCAGCAGTCGGCGGACAACCGATCCGCAGTATTTT
.,TRBV28,TRBJ2-7,.,CASSLRLIQYYEQYF,TGTGCCAGCAGCCTAAGGCTGATCCAGTACTACGAGCAGTACTTC
few,TRBV12-3/TRBV12-4,TRBJ2-4,.,CASSNSGDKNIQYF,TGTGCCAGCAGTAATAGCGGTGACAAAAACATTCAGTACTTC
few,TRBV28,TRBJ2-1,.,CASSLFASDEQFF,TGTGCCAGCAGTTTATTTGCGAGCGATGAGCAGTTCTTC
.,TRBV20-1,TRBJ2-6,TRBD2,CSAQGGLGANVLTF,TGCAGTGCCCAGGGAGGGCTCGGGGCCAACGTCCTGACTTTC
.,TRBV27,TRBJ2-3,TRBD2,CASTGGSGTSGTHVEDTQYF,TGTGCCAGCACCGGGGGTTCCGGGACTAGCGGAACCCATGTCGAGGATACGCAGTATTTT
few,TRBV27,TRBJ1-3,TRBD1,CASRPLQGAKRNTIYF,TGTGCCAGCAGACCACTACAGGGGGCTAAGAGAAACACCATATATTTT
many,TRBV7-8,TRBJ2-3,.,CASSLGAGITDTQYF,TGTGCCAGCAGCTTAGGGGCGGGGATCACAGATACGCAGTATTTT
.,TRBV4-1,TRBJ2-1,TRBD2,CASRLAGGLLDEQFF,TGCGCCAGTAGACTAGCGGGGGGGCTACTAGATGAGCAGTTCTTC
few,TRBV6-6,TRBJ1-5,.,CASSSGPRGLTQHF,TGTGCCAGCAGCTCCGGGCCCCGGGGATTGACCCAGCATTTT
once,TRBV5-6,TRBJ2-5,TRBD2,CDSSGDRGYGQYF,TGTGACAGCAGCGGGGATCGCGGCTACGGCCAGTACTTC
few,TRBV4-1,TRBJ1-5,.,CASSQGGGGQPQHF,TGCGCCAGCAGCCAAGGAGGTGGGGGTCAGCCCCAGCATTTT
many,TRBV7-2,TRBJ1-6,TRBD1,CASSLADRSSPLHF,TGTGCCAGCAGCTTAGCGGACAGGTCTTCACCCCTCCACTTT
few,TRBV19,TRBJ1-2,.,CASSPLGAGQSGYTF,TGTGCCAGTAGCCCGCTGGGGGCAGGCCAGTCGGGCTACACCTTC
few,TRBV6-1,TRBJ2-3,TRBD2,CASSEVSGGAQHTQYF,TGTGCCAGCAGTGAAGTTAGCGGGGGGGCGCAGCATACGCAGTATTTT
.,TRBV4-1,TRBJ1-4,.,CASSQDPPGSATNEKLFF,TGCGCCAGCAGCCAAGATCCCCCCGGAAGCGCAACTAATGAAAAACTGTTTTTT
few,TRBV12-3/TRBV12-4,TRBJ1-2,TRBD1,CASSPRTGLYGYTF,TGTGCCAGCAGCCCCCGGACAGGGCTCTATGGCTACACCTTC